This T cell receptor (beta chain) appears in the sequencing data of a study of blood T cell repertoires in COVID-19. At the level of the study: Samples taken during acute and convalescent COVID-19 were collected in the United States, Italy and Spain.

Germline CDR1 and CDR2: MDHEN and SYDVKM. Trimming stripped 5 bases from V and 5 bases from J, with 15 bases between. The CDR3 extends over 14 amino acids. Measured with immunoSEQ multiplex PCR; TCRdb has only the in-frame clones, and not every one. This table has about 120,000 clones, around 81% appearing once. Source material: peripheral blood. The clonotype originates from a woman aged 50 to 60 with acute or convalescent COVID-19. This chain links TRBV28 with TRBJ1-1; D possibly corresponds to TRBD1 (6 bases). The CDR3 DNA follows: TGTGCCAGCAGTCCGGAGGCTACAGGGACTGAAGCTTTCTTT. This translates into CASSPEATGTEAFF.